This T cell receptor beta chain is from a study of OX40 agonist ivuxolimab in advanced cancers. Overall study context: An agonistic anti-OX40 (CD134) antibody, ivuxolimab, was used to treat the patients. Three patients had partial responses: one hepatocellular carcinoma, two cutaneous melanoma.

Broader study findings: At 0.1 to 3.0 mg/kg, clonal expansion of CD4+ and CD8+ blood T cells had occurred by week 6.

Assay used: immunoSEQ multiplex PCR; TCRdb lists only in-frame clones, some missing. The sample yields some 59,000 clones, roughly 80% seen once. This clone is judged medium-sized. Its antigen is unidentified. The receptor was isolated from an adult with an advanced solid tumor such as melanoma, head and neck, liver or kidney cancer. The sample here was CD4+ or CD8+ T cells sorted from blood, taken in a trial of the OX40 agonist ivuxolimab.

The CDR3 sequence is CASSQGQGTEAFF. The CDR3 DNA reads as TGTGCCAGCAGCCAAGGACAGGGGACTGAAGCTTTCTTT. The V and J genes are TRBV14 and TRBJ1-1, with 8 nucleotides matching TRBD1. The CDR3 runs 13 residues. J was trimmed by 5 bases and V by 1 base; bases with no gene match: 0. Germline assignment: CDR1 SGHDN and CDR2 FVKESK. The full variable domain, in which reference TRBV14 and TRBJ1-1 provide the parts outside the CDR3, is EAGVTQFPSHSVIEKGQTVTLRCDPISGHDNLYWYRRVMGKEIKFLLHFVKESKQDESGMPNNRFLAERTGGTYSTLKVQPAELEDSGVYFCASSQGQGTEAFFGQGTRLTVV.